Below are 27 T cell receptor beta chains sequenced from a single sample in a study of T cells in Graves' hyperthyroidism and ophthalmopathy. TCR beta CDR3 region amplification was performed from RNA transcripts. TCR CDR3 underwent first-round RT-PCR with the HTBI primer set. TCRdb recomputed calls from the multiplex PCR reads with MiXCR, one row per CDR3 protein. The data show a few hundred thousand distinct CDR3 sequences, under 60% seen once. The sequenced material came from peripheral blood or thyroid tissue (not recorded which). These receptors all stem from an adult woman with Graves' disease, either hyperthyroidism or ophthalmopathy (not recorded which).

For this clonotype: The germline gene is not matched at one end of the junction; a read error may be the cause. The chain is built from TRBV20-1 and TRBJ1-2; TRBD1 is a possible D gene (6 bases). CDR3 length: 13 residues. Per germline, CDR1 DFQATT and CDR2 SNEGSKA (reference sequence). CDR3 region: CSARGQGQGGHTF. The CDR3 nucleotides read TGCAGTGCTCGCGGCCAGGGGCAGGGTGGCCACACCTTC.

CDR3: CASSLVTGADYGYTF. CDR3 nucleotides: TGCGCCAGCAGCTTGGTGACAGGGGCGGACTATGGCTACACCTTC. The J gene is TRBJ1-2, the V gene TRBV5-1; 8 nucleotides align to TRBD1. CDR3 length: 15 amino acids. The V and J ends lost 0 bases and 3 bases, in that order; junction bases with no gene match: 4. Germline-derived CDR1 and CDR2 are SGHRS and YFSETQ.

This clonotype occurred a few times. The chain has TRBV24-1 and TRBJ1-5; D ambiguous. Germline loops: CDR1 KGHDR, CDR2 SFDVKD. The CDR3 covers 12 residues. Trimming removed 3 bases from V and 4 bases from J, with 3 bases in between. The CDR3 protein is CATSDRNQPQHF. CDR3 sequence (DNA): TGTGCCACCAGTGATAGAAATCAGCCCCAGCATTTT.

This clonotype was counted at least ten times. The chain is built from TRBV2 and TRBJ2-2; the match to TRBD1 covers 9 bases. The CDR3 extends over 15 amino acids. Unmatched junction bases numbered 4, after V lost 5 bases and J lost 3 bases. Germline V gives CDR1 SNHLY, CDR2 FYNNEI. CDR3: CASSRDRADTGELFF. The CDR3 region has the DNA TGTGCCAGCAGTCGGGACAGGGCCGACACCGGGGAGCTGTTTTTT.

The chain has TRBV19 and TRBJ1-2, with D perhaps TRBD1 (6 bases). This CDR3 is 14 amino acids long. With 6 bases removed from V and 4 bases from J, the gap between germline ends came to 15 bases. Germline lookup yields CDR1 LNHDA and CDR2 SQIVND (reference sequence). CDR3 in DNA: TGTGCCAGTAGCCTTGCAGGGGAAGGCTATGGCTACACCTTC. Translating it yields CASSLAGEGYGYTF.

This clonotype has just a few counts. Since no conserved phenylalanine or tryptophan closes the CDR3, a read error is the likely cause. Because the CDR3's place on the DNA is in doubt, the DNA is left out and the CDR3 is given as listed by TCRdb. The J gene is TRBJ1-1, the V gene TRBV12-3 or TRBV12-4. The CDR3 numbers 10 amino acids, ends counted. CDR3 loop: CASSVSRGAY.

There are a few counts of this clonotype. The chain uses TRBV10-2 and TRBJ2-7, with a possible D match to TRBD1 (5 bases). Trimming pared 8 bases from V and 3 bases from J, leaving 11 bases between. The CDR3 sequence is 12 residues long. Germline CDR1 WSHSY, CDR2 SAAADI. The CDR3 DNA reads as TGCGCCAGCGGTGGACAATTCTACGAGCAGTACTTC. Protein sequence: CASGGQFYEQYF.

This sequence joins TRBV4-1 and TRBJ1-3, with unresolved D. V lost 1 base and J lost 0, with 16 bases in between. The CDR3 length is 18 residues. Germline V CDR1 and CDR2: MGHRA, YSYEKL. The CDR3 sequence is CASSQGTAGLTSGNTIYF. CDR3 nucleotides: TGCGCCAGCAGCCAAGGAACGGCAGGCCTAACCTCTGGAAACACCATATATTTT.

The chain joins TRBV5-1 to TRBJ2-7; D ambiguous. The germline V gene has CDR1 SGHRS and CDR2 YFSETQ. This CDR3 is built from 17 residues. V shed 0 bases and J shed 1 base, with 17 bases lying between them. CDR3 in amino acids: CASSLGSSPTFSYEQYF. CDR3 coding DNA: TGCGCCAGCAGCTTGGGTTCTAGTCCAACGTTTTCCTACGAGCAGTACTTC.

This clonotype was detected ten times or more. The rearrangement joins TRBV12-3 or TRBV12-4 to TRBJ1-4; 11 bases match TRBD1. With 4 bases clipped from V and 7 bases from J, the junction kept 2 bases outside the gene matches. The CDR3 spans 14 residues. In DNA, the CDR3 is TGTGCCAGCAGTTGGGGGACAGGGGGTGAAAAACTGTTTTTT. This translates into CASSWGTGGEKLFF.

The chain recombines TRBV12-3 or TRBV12-4 with TRBJ2-7, with D tentatively TRBD1 or TRBD2 (6 bases each). The CDR3 runs 15 residues. The V end lost 7 bases, the J end lost 1 base, and 17 bases lay between the germline ends. CDR3 coding DNA: TGTGCCAGCATCCAAGGGGGGAGCCCATCCTACGAGCAGTACTTC. Protein sequence: CASIQGGSPSYEQYF.

This clonotype was counted at least ten times. The chain links TRBV6-1 to TRBJ2-5, with TRBD1 identical over 7 bases. Germline trimming cut 7 bases from V and 7 bases from J; bases unmatched to any gene: 12. CDR3 length: 14 amino acids. CDR1 and CDR2 from the germline V gene are MNHNS and SASEGT. The CDR3 DNA sequence: TGTGCCAGCATAAGGACAGGCCGAGAGGCGACCCAGTACTTC. Translating gives CASIRTGREATQYF.

The chain is built from TRBV4-1 and TRBJ1-2; a possible D gene is TRBD1 (6 bases). Germline V gene data show CDR1 as MGHRA and CDR2 as YSYEKL. This CDR3 contains 17 residues. Trimming shortened V by 2 bases and J by 4 bases, and 20 bases separated the two germline ends. Written as DNA, the CDR3 is TGCGCCAGCAGCCAACATCGGATGACGACAGGTGGCTATGGCTACACCTTC. Translating gives CASSQHRMTTGGYGYTF.

This sequence joins TRBV6-6 and TRBJ2-5, with 7 bases identical to TRBD2. CDR1 and CDR2 from the germline V gene are MNHNY and SVGAGI (reference sequence). The V gene end was trimmed by 0 bases and the J gene end by 5 bases; junction bases not matched to a gene: 6. This CDR3 comprises 15 residues. The CDR3 nucleotides are TGTGCCAGCAGTTACTCGGGGGGGATGATGGAGACCCAGTACTTC. Translated, it gives CASSYSGGMMETQYF.

This clonotype has only a few counts. The chain employs TRBV2 and TRBJ1-1; unclear D gene. Germline-derived CDR1 and CDR2 are SNHLY and FYNNEI. The CDR3 is made up of 12 amino acids. Trimming pared 5 bases from V and 8 bases from J, leaving 12 bases between. In nucleotides, the CDR3 is TGTGCCAGCAGTTACGGGCAAATGGAAGCTTTCTTT. Protein: CASSYGQMEAFF. Complete variable domain (other parts from reference TRBV2 and TRBJ1-1): EPEVTQTPSHQVTQMGQEVILRCVPISNHLYFYWYRQILGQKVEFLVSFYNNEISEKSEIFDDQFSVERPDGSNFTLKIRSTKLEDSAMYFCASSYGQMEAFFGQGTRLTVV.

This clonotype was observed a few times. The chain recombines TRBV4-1 with TRBJ2-7; 8 bases fit TRBD2. The germline CDR1 and CDR2 sequences are MGHRA and YSYEKL. V was pared by 4 bases and J by 3 bases, with 8 bases of the junction left unmatched. The CDR3 length is 15 residues. CDR3 sequence (DNA): TGCGCCAGCAGCCTAGGCAAAGCGGGAGTCTACGAGCAGTACTTC. Protein product: CASSLGKAGVYEQYF.

This clonotype was found many times. The chain links TRBV19 to TRBJ2-6; 9 nucleotides agree with TRBD1. This CDR3 has 21 amino acids. Trimming took 5 bases from V and 0 from J; bases not matched to a gene: 17. Germline loops: CDR1 LNHDA, CDR2 SQIVND (reference sequence). DNA of the CDR3: TGTGCCAGTAGTGCCTACTACAGGGGGCCCGTCGCTCTCTCTGGGGCCAACGTCCTGACTTTC. Amino acid sequence: CASSAYYRGPVALSGANVLTF.

This clonotype was seen ten or more times. The V gene is TRBV10-3, the J gene TRBJ1-1, with TRBD1 identical over 7 bases. Trimming took 4 bases from V and 1 from J; bases not matched to a gene: 6. The CDR3 loop spans 15 amino acids. Germline CDR1 ENHRY, CDR2 SYGVKD. DNA for the CDR3: TGTGCCATCAGTGGGGCGGCAGGGGGGAACACTGAAGCTTTCTTT. Translated: CAISGAAGGNTEAFF.

Concerning this clonotype: Here the CDR3 omits its conserved ending phenylalanine or tryptophan, so a read error is the likely source. This sequence joins TRBV2 and TRBJ1-6, with 8 bases matching TRBD1. Per the germline V gene, CDR1 is SNHLY and CDR2 is FYNNEI. V lost 6 bases, J lost 8 bases, and 3 bases stayed unmatched. CDR3 length equals 13 residues. The CDR3 sequence: CASSATGDSPLHL. The CDR3 DNA is TGTGCCAGCAGCGCGACAGGGGATTCACCCCTCCACCTT.

This clonotype was recorded many times. The J gene is TRBJ2-5, the V gene TRBV9; 16 bases fit TRBD2. The germline gives CDR1 SGDLS, CDR2 YYNGEE. The ends lost 10 bases at V and 5 bases at J; junction bases unmatched: 8. The CDR3 is 15 amino acids. The CDR3 nucleotides read TGTGCCTCAAATCGGGGACTAGCGGGAGGGGAGACCCAGTACTTC. Translating gives CASNRGLAGGETQYF.

This clonotype was found a few times. V is TRBV13 and J is TRBJ2-7; D not certain. CDR1 is PRHDT, CDR2 FYEKMQ, per germline (reference sequence). Trimming left V 0 bases short and J 1 base short, with 7 bases between. The CDR3 sequence is 14 residues long. CDR3 coding DNA: TGTGCCAGCAGCTTAGGCCCTCAATCCTACGAGCAGTACTTC. This gives the protein CASSLGPQSYEQYF.

The V and J genes are TRBV20-1 and TRBJ1-1; D is ambiguous. Germline V gene data show CDR1 as DFQATT and CDR2 as SNEGSKA (reference sequence). Trimming stripped 6 bases from V and 0 bases from J, with 11 bases between. The CDR3 covers 13 residues. The CDR3 DNA reads as TGCAGTGCGCCGGGATTACTGAACACTGAAGCTTTCTTT. Translating gives CSAPGLLNTEAFF.

The chain recombines TRBV20-1 with TRBJ2-7; tentative D call: TRBD2 (7 bases). V was clipped by 0 bases and J by 4 bases, with 16 bases between them. The CDR3 is 15 amino acids. Germline V gives CDR1 DFQATT, CDR2 SNEGSKA (reference sequence). The CDR3 DNA follows: TGCAGTGCTAGAGAGGGCGGGGGCGTACGGTACGAGCAGTACTTC. The encoded protein is CSAREGGGVRYEQYF.

This clonotype was counted at least ten times. The J gene is TRBJ2-7, the V gene TRBV24-1; 11 nucleotides align to TRBD2. Germline-derived CDR1 and CDR2 are KGHDR and SFDVKD. The V gene end was trimmed by 10 bases and the J gene end by 3 bases; junction bases not matched to a gene: 4. The CDR3 extends over 13 amino acids. The CDR3 spells CATGTSGNYEQYF. The CDR3 nucleotides read TGTGCCACGGGGACTAGCGGAAACTACGAGCAGTACTTC.

V gene TRBV10-3 combines with J gene TRBJ1-6; 8 bases line up with TRBD1. Unmatched junction bases numbered 5, after V lost 0 bases and J lost 7 bases. The CDR3 is made up of 16 amino acids. Germline V lookup: CDR1 ENHRY, CDR2 SYGVKD. CDR3 sequence (DNA): TGTGCCATCAGTGAGTCGACAGGGACAGGAAATTCACCCCTCCACTTT. Residues: CAISESTGTGNSPLHF.

The J gene is TRBJ2-7, the V gene TRBV5-1; 7 bases align to TRBD2. J was trimmed by 4 bases and V by 1 base; bases with no gene match: 5. The CDR3 spans 14 residues. The V gene's germline CDR1 is SGHRS and CDR2 YFSETQ. The DNA of the CDR3 is TGCGCCAGCAGCTTGAGTGGCGGGAGATACGAGCAGTACTTC. It translates to CASSLSGGRYEQYF.

This clonotype was counted at least ten times. This rearrangement joins TRBV7-9 to TRBJ2-2; maybe TRBD1 (6 bases). The germline V gene encodes CDR1 SEHNR and CDR2 FQNEAQ (reference sequence). The CDR3 contains 15 residues. Between the trimmed V and J ends, which lost 4 bases and 1 base, there was a span of 10 bases. The CDR3: CASSSFRGNTGELFF. The CDR3 nucleotides are TGTGCCAGCAGCTCATTCAGGGGGAACACCGGGGAGCTGTTTTTT.